A single T cell receptor beta chain is shown here with its context. This sample stems from a study of blood T cell repertoires in COVID-19. Repertoires were generated with immunoSEQ multiplex PCR, while TCRdb's copy carries only in-frame clones and drops some. The sample consists of some 120,000 clones, 77% of them appearing once. The CDR3 sequence is 17 residues long. The ends were cut back, 7 bases at V and 0 bases at J, with 22 bases in the middle. Per germline, CDR1 SGHVS and CDR2 FQNEAQ. The sequenced sample was peripheral blood. The receptor's source is a human donor in a cohort sampled during active COVID-19. V usage is TRBV7-8 and J usage is TRBJ2-7, with D tentatively TRBD1 (5 bases). CDR3: CASNSLFRADSSYEQYF. The DNA for the CDR3 is TGTGCCAGCAACTCCCTGTTTCGGGCCGACAGCTCCTACGAGCAGTACTTC.